The T cell receptor (beta chain) under discussion was sequenced for a study of technical replicates of blood from a few donors. Measured with immunoSEQ multiplex PCR; TCRdb has only the in-frame clones, and not every one. Here the sample spans around 70,000 clones, 85% to 95% being singletons. The CDR3 is 13 residues long. The germline V gene encodes CDR1 SGHDT and CDR2 YYEEEE. The ends were cut back, 4 bases at V and 6 bases at J, with 14 bases in the middle. The specimen was T cells isolated from PBMCs. The TCR originated in a human donor in good health. This chain joins TRBV5-6 and TRBJ2-7; the D gene is possibly TRBD1 (6 bases). The CDR3 region is CASSANQGSEQYF. The CDR3 DNA follows: TGTGCCAGCAGCGCCAACCAGGGGTCCGAGCAGTACTTC.